Listed below are T cell receptor beta chains from one sample, sequenced in a study of cytomegalovirus exposure and HLA in healthy donors. Profiling relied on immunoSEQ multiplex PCR, and the TCRdb table lists in-frame clones only, not all of them. This table holds about 110,000 clones, 80% to 85% found once. Sequenced sample: PBMCs. These receptors all stem from a man aged 30 to 39 in good health and CMV-seropositive. Both conserved end residues are part of each CDR3. Each record gives: D gene, V gene, J gene, clone size, CDR3 DNA, CDR3 protein. D genes are given only for firm matches. Where a row states a size, it is once, few, many or the class of an expanded clone; other rows omit it.

d_call: NA
v_call: TRBV11-2
j_call: TRBJ1-1
clone_size: once
cdr3_nt: TGTGCCAGCAGCTTCCTCGGGGGGGGGACTGAAGCTTTCTTT
cdr3_aa: CASSFLGGGTEAFF

d_call: NA
v_call: TRBV27
j_call: TRBJ2-7
clone_size: NA
cdr3_nt: TGTGCCAGCAGTTCCAGGGCCACCTACGAGCAGTACTTC
cdr3_aa: CASSSRATYEQYF

d_call: NA
v_call: TRBV5-4
j_call: TRBJ2-1
clone_size: NA
cdr3_nt: TGTGCCAGCAGCCAGAGCCTAGCAGGGGCCTACAATGAGCAGTTCTTC
cdr3_aa: CASSQSLAGAYNEQFF

d_call: NA
v_call: TRBV30
j_call: TRBJ1-1
clone_size: NA
cdr3_nt: TGTGCCGGCACCAGGAGGGGACTAATCACTGAAGCTTTCTTT
cdr3_aa: CAGTRRGLITEAFF

d_call: TRBD2
v_call: TRBV19
j_call: TRBJ2-3
clone_size: NA
cdr3_nt: TGTGCCACCCAAGGACTAGCGGGAGTAGGAGATACGCAGTATTTT
cdr3_aa: CATQGLAGVGDTQYF

d_call: TRBD2
v_call: TRBV5-1
j_call: TRBJ2-3
clone_size: NA
cdr3_nt: TGCGCCAGCAGCTCCGGACTAGCGGGAGAGGGCACAGATACGCAGTATTTT
cdr3_aa: CASSSGLAGEGTDTQYF

d_call: TRBD1
v_call: TRBV7-9
j_call: TRBJ1-6
clone_size: NA
cdr3_nt: TGTGCCAGCAGCTCGTGGACAGGGGGAAATTCACCCCTCCACTTT
cdr3_aa: CASSSWTGGNSPLHF

d_call: TRBD1
v_call: TRBV11-2
j_call: TRBJ1-1
clone_size: once
cdr3_nt: TGTGCCAGCAGCCATTGGACAGGGGGCATCGCTGAAGCTTTCTTT
cdr3_aa: CASSHWTGGIAEAFF

d_call: TRBD1
v_call: TRBV7-6
j_call: TRBJ2-7
clone_size: few
cdr3_nt: TGTGCCAGCAGCCAGGGGGTTGAGCAGTACTTC
cdr3_aa: CASSQGVEQYF

d_call: NA
v_call: TRBV2
j_call: TRBJ1-5
clone_size: NA
cdr3_nt: TGTGCCAGCAGGGGGGACTATAGCAATCAGCCCCAGCATTTT
cdr3_aa: CASRGDYSNQPQHF

d_call: NA
v_call: TRBV6-6
j_call: TRBJ1-4
clone_size: NA
cdr3_nt: TGTGCCAGCAGCCAGGGGACCGAAGCAACTAATGAAAAACTGTTTTTT
cdr3_aa: CASSQGTEATNEKLFF

d_call: NA
v_call: TRBV5-8
j_call: TRBJ2-1
clone_size: NA
cdr3_nt: TGTGCCAGCAGCTTGAGGGTAGGGGATCGGTCCTACAATGAGCAGTTCTTC
cdr3_aa: CASSLRVGDRSYNEQFF

d_call: NA
v_call: TRBV19
j_call: TRBJ1-2
clone_size: NA
cdr3_nt: TGTGCCACCCAACAGGAATTCTATGGCTACACCTTC
cdr3_aa: CATQQEFYGYTF

d_call: TRBD2
v_call: TRBV5-4
j_call: TRBJ2-1
clone_size: once
cdr3_nt: TGTGCCAGCAGCACCGGGACTAGCGGGGGGAGATACAATGAGCAGTTCTTC
cdr3_aa: CASSTGTSGGRYNEQFF

d_call: NA
v_call: TRBV5-1
j_call: TRBJ2-1
clone_size: few
cdr3_nt: TGCGCCAGCAGCTTGAGAAACTTTTACAATGAGCAGTTCTTC
cdr3_aa: CASSLRNFYNEQFF

d_call: NA
v_call: TRBV5-1
j_call: TRBJ1-4
clone_size: NA
cdr3_nt: TGCGCCAGCAGCCCCCTGGGTCGGGGTGAAAAACTGTTTTTT
cdr3_aa: CASSPLGRGEKLFF

d_call: TRBD2
v_call: TRBV18
j_call: TRBJ2-2
clone_size: NA
cdr3_nt: TGTGCCAGCTCACCCATGACCAGTGCGGGGGCGAACACCGGGGAGCTGTTTTTT
cdr3_aa: CASSPMTSAGANTGELFF

d_call: NA
v_call: TRBV5-1
j_call: TRBJ2-2
clone_size: NA
cdr3_nt: TGCGCCAGCAGCTTGATGGCTCCCGGGGAGCTGTTTTTT
cdr3_aa: CASSLMAPGELFF

d_call: TRBD1
v_call: TRBV5-6
j_call: TRBJ1-5
clone_size: NA
cdr3_nt: TGTGCCAGCAGCTTATATTCAGGGGGCTCTTATCAGCCCCAGCATTTT
cdr3_aa: CASSLYSGGSYQPQHF

d_call: TRBD2
v_call: TRBV13
j_call: TRBJ2-3
clone_size: NA
cdr3_nt: TGTGCCAGCAGCTTGGTTAGCGGGGGCCCAGCAGATACGCAGTATTTT
cdr3_aa: CASSLVSGGPADTQYF

d_call: NA
v_call: TRBV29-1
j_call: TRBJ1-1
clone_size: NA
cdr3_nt: TGCAGCGTTGAGGGGACACAGGGAGCTTTCTTT
cdr3_aa: CSVEGTQGAFF

d_call: NA
v_call: TRBV9
j_call: TRBJ2-1
clone_size: NA
cdr3_nt: TGTGCCAGCAGCGTAGGACTGGCATCCTACAATGAGCAGTTCTTC
cdr3_aa: CASSVGLASYNEQFF

d_call: TRBD2
v_call: TRBV5-1
j_call: TRBJ2-1
clone_size: NA
cdr3_nt: TGCGCCAGCAGCTTGGACGCTAGCGGGAACTACAATGAGCAGTTCTTC
cdr3_aa: CASSLDASGNYNEQFF

d_call: TRBD2
v_call: TRBV13
j_call: TRBJ2-5
clone_size: few
cdr3_nt: TGTGCCAGCAGCCCGGGACTAGCGGGCCTTGAGGAAGAGACCCAGTACTTC
cdr3_aa: CASSPGLAGLEEETQYF

d_call: NA
v_call: TRBV28
j_call: TRBJ1-1
clone_size: NA
cdr3_nt: TGTGCCAGCAGAACACCGTGGGGCGCCTTGAACACTGAAGCTTTCTTT
cdr3_aa: CASRTPWGALNTEAFF

d_call: TRBD1
v_call: TRBV6-6
j_call: TRBJ2-3
clone_size: NA
cdr3_nt: TGTGCCAGCGCAAAAAAAAGGACAGGGAGGATAGATACGCAGTATTTT
cdr3_aa: CASAKKRTGRIDTQYF

d_call: TRBD1
v_call: TRBV5-6
j_call: TRBJ1-4
clone_size: few
cdr3_nt: TGTGCCAGCAGCTGGAGGACAGGCGGATATGAAAAACTGTTTTTT
cdr3_aa: CASSWRTGGYEKLFF

d_call: NA
v_call: TRBV19
j_call: TRBJ1-6
clone_size: NA
cdr3_nt: TGTGCCAGTACGTCCGGGATCCGTAATTCACCCCTCCACTTT
cdr3_aa: CASTSGIRNSPLHF

d_call: TRBD1
v_call: TRBV10-3
j_call: TRBJ2-3
clone_size: NA
cdr3_nt: TGTGCCATCAGTGAGTCGGAGGGACAGGGTGAAGGCACAGATACGCAGTATTTT
cdr3_aa: CAISESEGQGEGTDTQYF

d_call: TRBD2
v_call: TRBV11-3
j_call: TRBJ2-4
clone_size: NA
cdr3_nt: TGTGCCAGCAGCTTAAGGGCGGGGGGTAGAAACATTCAGTACTTC
cdr3_aa: CASSLRAGGRNIQYF

d_call: NA
v_call: TRBV28
j_call: TRBJ1-1
clone_size: NA
cdr3_nt: TGTGCCAGCAGTCCCTCGACTGAAGCTTTCTTT
cdr3_aa: CASSPSTEAFF

d_call: NA
v_call: TRBV6-1
j_call: TRBJ1-1
clone_size: few
cdr3_nt: TGTGCCAGCAGGCCCCTTTTAGGCGGCGGCACTGAAGCTTTCTTT
cdr3_aa: CASRPLLGGGTEAFF

d_call: TRBD2
v_call: TRBV11-3
j_call: TRBJ2-1
clone_size: NA
cdr3_nt: TGTGCCAGCAGATTTTCGATCGGACTAGCGGGAAAAGAAGTGAGGAATGAGCAGTTCTTC
cdr3_aa: CASRFSIGLAGKEVRNEQFF

d_call: TRBD1
v_call: TRBV5-1
j_call: TRBJ1-6
clone_size: NA
cdr3_nt: TGCGCCAGCAGCGACGGACAGGGTCTTTCACCCCTCCACTTT
cdr3_aa: CASSDGQGLSPLHF

d_call: NA
v_call: TRBV7-6
j_call: TRBJ1-3
clone_size: NA
cdr3_nt: TGTGCCAGCAGCTTTTCCATGGTGAGCTCTGGAAACACCATATATTTT
cdr3_aa: CASSFSMVSSGNTIYF

d_call: TRBD1
v_call: TRBV6-5
j_call: TRBJ1-3
clone_size: NA
cdr3_nt: TGTGCCAGCAGTGCGGGACAGGGATCCGCCGAGTATTTT
cdr3_aa: CASSAGQGSAEYF

d_call: TRBD1
v_call: TRBV5-4
j_call: TRBJ2-6
clone_size: NA
cdr3_nt: TGTGCCAGCAGCCCACCTCCGGGACAGGGCTTACTCTCTGGGGCCAACGTCCTGACTTTC
cdr3_aa: CASSPPPGQGLLSGANVLTF

d_call: TRBD2
v_call: TRBV9
j_call: TRBJ2-1
clone_size: few
cdr3_nt: TGTGCCAGCAGCATGACTAGCGGGGGGAACAATGAGCAGTTCTTC
cdr3_aa: CASSMTSGGNNEQFF

d_call: NA
v_call: TRBV4-1
j_call: TRBJ2-1
clone_size: NA
cdr3_nt: TGCGCCAGCAGCCGTTTGAGGCCAGGACGGGGGGAGCAGTTCTTC
cdr3_aa: CASSRLRPGRGEQFF

d_call: NA
v_call: TRBV11-2
j_call: TRBJ2-2
clone_size: NA
cdr3_nt: TGTGCCAGCGCAAGCGGCCGGATCACCGGGGAGCTGTTTTTT
cdr3_aa: CASASGRITGELFF

d_call: TRBD1
v_call: TRBV30
j_call: TRBJ1-6
clone_size: NA
cdr3_nt: TGTGCCTGGAGTCCCCATCCGACAGGGGAATATTCACCCCTCCACTTT
cdr3_aa: CAWSPHPTGEYSPLHF

d_call: TRBD2
v_call: TRBV5-4
j_call: TRBJ2-7
clone_size: NA
cdr3_nt: TGTGCCAGCAGTTTAGGGACTAATATTGACGAGCAGTACTTC
cdr3_aa: CASSLGTNIDEQYF

d_call: TRBD1
v_call: TRBV5-6
j_call: TRBJ2-6
clone_size: NA
cdr3_nt: TGTGCCAGCAGCCCAGGGGGCCCGTCCGGGGCCAACGTCCTGACTTTC
cdr3_aa: CASSPGGPSGANVLTF

d_call: TRBD1
v_call: TRBV27
j_call: TRBJ1-5
clone_size: once
cdr3_nt: TGTGCCAGCAGTTTATTGAGCCTCGACAGGGATAGCAATCAGCCCCAGCATTTT
cdr3_aa: CASSLLSLDRDSNQPQHF

d_call: TRBD1
v_call: TRBV29-1
j_call: TRBJ2-7
clone_size: NA
cdr3_nt: TGCAGCGTTCGGACAGGGAGCTCCTACGAGCAGTACTTC
cdr3_aa: CSVRTGSSYEQYF

d_call: TRBD1
v_call: TRBV7-6
j_call: TRBJ1-6
clone_size: NA
cdr3_nt: TGTGCCAGCAGCCCAGGACAGGAGAGGTCCTATAATTCACCCCTCCACTTT
cdr3_aa: CASSPGQERSYNSPLHF

d_call: NA
v_call: TRBV19
j_call: TRBJ2-5
clone_size: NA
cdr3_nt: TGTGCCAGTAAAGCAGGGCGTGGGGAGACCCAGTACTTC
cdr3_aa: CASKAGRGETQYF

d_call: TRBD1
v_call: TRBV19
j_call: TRBJ2-1
clone_size: NA
cdr3_nt: TGTGCCAGTAGTGACAGGGCCCCTTACAATGAGCAGTTCTTC
cdr3_aa: CASSDRAPYNEQFF

d_call: TRBD2
v_call: TRBV15
j_call: TRBJ2-3
clone_size: NA
cdr3_nt: TGTGCCACCAGCAGAGAACGGACTAGCGGGGGGACCACAGATACGCAGTATTTT
cdr3_aa: CATSRERTSGGTTDTQYF

d_call: NA
v_call: TRBV6-1
j_call: TRBJ2-3
clone_size: NA
cdr3_nt: TGTGCCAGCAGGGACTGGGGATACACAGATACGCAGTATTTT
cdr3_aa: CASRDWGYTDTQYF

d_call: NA
v_call: TRBV6-6
j_call: TRBJ1-2
clone_size: few
cdr3_nt: TGTGCCAGCAGTTATATGGAGGACTATGGCTACACCTTC
cdr3_aa: CASSYMEDYGYTF